The rows below give T cell receptor beta chains drawn from one sample of a study of shared clonotypes between healthy human individuals. Method: immunoSEQ multiplex PCR; TCRdb's copy keeps in-frame clones and lacks some. There are about 1 million clones in the sample; 75% occur only once, and 1.5% lies in the top ten. Specimen: memory CD4+ T cells sorted from blood. The receptor set was obtained from a man younger than 35 in good health. The conserved cysteine and the conserved F or W are not part of the CDR3 here. A D gene is named only where the DNA matches it firmly.

- | TRBJ2-3 | TRBV7-2 | ASSLRETDTQY
TRBD1 | TRBJ2-1 | TRBV7-8 | ASSLRDRGLRYNEQF
- | TRBJ2-5 | TRBV9 | ASSVDVGAAKTQY
- | TRBJ2-7 | TRBV28 | ASSLVADLLPSYEQY
TRBD2 | TRBJ2-3 | TRBV7-9 | ASSLDLAGGGDTQY
TRBD1 | TRBJ1-2 | TRBV6-1 | ATPGQGSINYGYT
- | TRBJ1-5 | TRBV5-5 | ASSGGAGYPEPQH
- | TRBJ1-5 | TRBV19 | ASSIGGSINQPQH
- | TRBJ2-5 | TRBV5-1 | ASSSGTGKETQY
- | TRBJ2-7 | TRBV6-5 | ASSRAGASSYEQY
- | TRBJ2-3 | TRBV7-6 | ASSPPHTQY
TRBD2 | TRBJ2-2 | TRBV11-2 | ASSLGLAGPGELF
- | TRBJ1-1 | TRBV18 | ASSPYSHRGTEAF
- | TRBJ2-1 | TRBV5-1 | ASSLTATNNEQF
TRBD2 | TRBJ2-7 | TRBV5-3 | ARSTVRGAGDEISYEQY
- | TRBJ1-4 | TRBV9 | ASTEGDGNEKLF
TRBD1 | TRBJ1-2 | TRBV28 | ASTPAGGWGYT
TRBD2 | TRBJ2-3 | TRBV11-3 | ASSQVAGDYTDTQY
- | TRBJ2-2 | TRBV30 | AWRAANTGELF
TRBD1 | TRBJ2-5 | TRBV9 | ASGTGQETQY
- | TRBJ2-5 | TRBV6-1 | ASSEARGPQETQY
- | TRBJ2-5 | TRBV7-8 | ASSPRLTNQETQY
- | TRBJ1-5 | TRBV7-9 | ASSFDPTQPQH
- | TRBJ1-2 | TRBV7-2 | ASSFALGEYGYT
- | TRBJ1-5 | TRBV9 | ASSVEGGYSNQPQH
- | TRBJ1-4 | TRBV16 | ASIDRDFNEKLF
TRBD2 | TRBJ2-1 | TRBV5-1 | ASSLVKAGGPSRFGEQF
- | TRBJ1-1 | TRBV18 | ASSGAGNTEAF
- | TRBJ1-5 | TRBV28 | ASSLYGVGNQPQH
- | TRBJ2-5 | TRBV5-4 | ASSLVGEETQY
- | TRBJ2-3 | TRBV5-1 | ASSLGGTDTQY
- | TRBJ1-2 | TRBV18 | ASSPDRNYGYT
- | TRBJ2-7 | TRBV10-3 | AIRSLDWYEQY
- | TRBJ2-7 | TRBV5-6 | ASSSGQVRVGYEQY
- | TRBJ1-2 | TRBV19 | ASSIQRGGGYT
- | TRBJ2-2 | TRBV10-1 | ASSDGSNTGELF
TRBD1 | TRBJ2-5 | TRBV7-6 | ASSPNTGGGETQY
- | TRBJ2-7 | TRBV5-6 | ASSLGFRSYEQY
- | TRBJ1-4 | TRBV7-9 | ASSPQSRVDEKLF
TRBD1 | TRBJ1-1 | TRBV28 | ASSPQYRGRNTEAF
- | TRBJ2-1 | TRBV27 | ASRGGVSNNEQF
- | TRBJ2-7 | TRBV11-2 | ASSLGRGPYEQY
- | TRBJ1-1 | TRBV10-2 | ASSRTNTEAF
- | TRBJ1-6 | TRBV7-2 | ASSLTESSYNSPLH
TRBD2 | TRBJ2-5 | TRBV7-2 | ASSPTSGRAWETQY
- | TRBJ1-2 | TRBV6-1 | ASSLRDGQGGYT
TRBD2 | TRBJ2-1 | TRBV28 | ASSPGLAGGHPYNEQF
- | TRBJ1-2 | TRBV6-5 | ASSPAGRNGGYT
- | TRBJ2-3 | TRBV9 | ASSVGLGEAQY
- | TRBJ2-1 | TRBV7-9 | ASSLDQASNEQF
TRBD2 | TRBJ2-1 | TRBV2 | ASGILPRSGGGSYNEQF
TRBD2 | TRBJ2-2 | TRBV5-4 | ASSSTSGRSTGELF
- | TRBJ1-5 | TRBV11-2 | ASSPSRDSNQPQH
- | TRBJ2-5 | TRBV7-2 | ASSLESGWRGTQY
TRBD2 | TRBJ2-1 | TRBV2 | ASSETSGLGEQF
- | TRBJ2-2 | TRBV5-1 | ASSPSVLTGELF
- | TRBJ1-2 | TRBV9 | ASSVEESLYGYT
TRBD1 | TRBJ2-5 | TRBV28 | ASSQTGPQETQY
TRBD1 | TRBJ2-1 | TRBV30 | AWSKKDRGYYNEQF
- | TRBJ1-2 | TRBV28 | ASTPGHPSYGYT